The following is a TCR beta chain sequence with its context. Enrolled during active infection, Seattle patients were then followed longitudinally. In the original processing: It was from reference gene primer amplification that nucleated cell counts were estimated. Produced via immunoSEQ multiplex PCR; TCRdb's table is partial and in-frame only. V and J calls and clone size follow that table, whereas D and trimming were derived from the DNA. The data show around 210,000 clones, with just under 85% seen just once and about 0.95% held by the top ten. The data originate from a study of blood T cell repertoires in COVID-19. The wider study: Sources were T cells, B-cell-depleted T cells, or PBMCs; the material itself was cDNA or gDNA.

V gave up 0 bases and J gave up 6 bases; unmatched junction bases: 10. There are 17 residues in the CDR3. The chain combines TRBV23-1 with TRBJ2-2, with 7 bases matching TRBD1. TRBV23-1 is filed as an ORF, its function uncertain. The sequence came from a man aged 55 to 70 with COVID-19, enrolled during active disease. Material: peripheral blood. The chain's CDR3 is CASSQSGHSTGAGELFF. The CDR3 DNA reads TGCGCCAGCAGTCAATCGGGACACTCCACAGGGGCCGGGGAGCTGTTTTTT.